This entry describes one TCR beta chain. The antigen remains undetermined. The V gene's germline CDR1 is GTSNPN and CDR2 SVGIG (reference sequence). The V gene lost 2 bases and the J gene lost 8 bases, with 18 bases spanning the gap. This CDR3 region has 14 residues. Investigators reverse transcribed all isolated RNA, so they sequenced expressed TCRB transcripts. Around 3.57 million reads was the average for naive, central memory and regulatory T cell samples. This table comes from immunoSEQ multiplex PCR, and its TCRdb copy is limited to in-frame clones, with some not included. In the table there are under 850,000 clones, about an eighth of which are singletons. The authors sorted CD4+ naive, central memory, regulatory and stem cell-like memory cells via CD45RO/CCR7/CD25/CD127/CD95/CD27. This entry belongs to a study of beta chain features in type 1 diabetes. Overall study results and limits: Sampled from patients, naive, central memory and Treg TCRB repertoires appeared more similar than those sampled from healthy donors. Reduced insertions and increased deletions marked VDJ junctions in type 1 diabetes patients. Within each of all four CD4+ subsets, Type 1 diabetes patients had TCRB CDR3s that were moderately but significantly shorter.

Material for sequencing was naive CD4+ T cells from blood. V gene TRBV30 combines with J gene TRBJ1-2; maybe TRBD1 (5 bases). The TCR comes from a man between 18 and 35 years old with type 1 diabetes. In DNA, the CDR3 is TGTGCCTGGAGTTATCCCGGGACGGTGTACGGCTACACCTTC. This codes for CAWSYPGTVYGYTF.